The 28 T cell receptor beta chains given below trace back to one sample, sequenced in a study of blood T cell repertoires in COVID-19 (dated by TCRdb to between 2020 and 2021). The library was prepared using the immunoSEQ multiplex PCR assay. Sourced from immuneACCESS, this table was stored by TCRdb with only in-frame sequences that have V and J called. A share of the clones is absent; for the studies checked, an unresolved V gene accounts for under half, and the remainder has no known explanation. In all, the sample holds some 250,000 clones, and 85% to 90% of those were seen once. The ten largest account for 15% of the sample. The sequencing sample was made of PBMCs or T cells enriched from blood (not recorded which). These receptors originate from a young man who had recovered from COVID-19.

The rearrangement joins TRBV30 to TRBJ1-1; D remains ambiguous. V was trimmed by 1 base and J by 11 bases, leaving 14 bases between them. There are 12 residues in the CDR3. Germline V CDR1 and CDR2: GTSNPN, SVGIG (reference sequence). The CDR3 loop is CAWSEETPRAFF. In DNA, the CDR3 is TGTGCCTGGAGTGAGGAGACCCCAAGGGCTTTCTTT.

This sequence joins TRBV3-1 (or the pseudogene TRBV3-2) and TRBJ2-1; 7 positions agree with TRBD2. This CDR3 contains 17 residues. Germline CDR1 is LGHDT and CDR2 is YNNKEL (reference sequence). The junction had 12 bases not matched to a gene; V was cut back by 7 bases and J by 0 bases. The CDR3 coding sequence is TGTGCCAGCACCCCCCACGCGGGGGAGAGCTCCTACAATGAGCAGTTCTTC. Encoded protein: CASTPHAGESSYNEQFF.

The chain couples TRBV6-1 to TRBJ2-7; 8 bases fit TRBD2. The ends lost 2 bases at V and 4 bases at J; junction bases unmatched: 13. Germline V CDR1 and CDR2: MNHNS, SASEGT. The CDR3 spans 17 residues. The DNA for the CDR3 is TGTGCCAGCAGTGAACCCCCGGGAGGGCCGATTGGATACGAGCAGTACTTC. Translating gives CASSEPPGGPIGYEQYF.

The chain couples TRBV2 to TRBJ2-7, with TRBD2 identical over 8 bases. Unmatched junction bases numbered 7, after V lost 0 bases and J lost 0 bases. In germline, CDR1 is SNHLY, CDR2 FYNNEI. The CDR3 consists of 17 residues. The CDR3 DNA follows: TGTGCCAGCAGTGAAGCGCTTGAGACTAGCGTCTCCTACGAGCAGTACTTC. It codes for CASSEALETSVSYEQYF.

This clone was found a few times. J is TRBJ2-1 and V is TRBV7-2, with no clear D. This CDR3 contains 12 residues. Germline loops: CDR1 SGHTA, CDR2 FQGNSA. Trimming left V 5 bases short and J 10 bases short, with 12 bases between. CDR3 nucleotide sequence: TGTGCCAGCAGCCTCCTATACGGGGAGCAGTTCTTC. Translation: CASSLLYGEQFF. The variable domain in full, with the rest retrieved from reference TRBV7-2 and TRBJ2-1, is GAGVSQSPSNKVTEKGKDVELRCDPISGHTALYWYRQSLGQGLEFLIYFQGNSAPDKSGLPSDRFSAERTGGSVSTLTIQRTQQEDSAVYLCASSLLYGEQFFGPGTRLTVL.

The chain combines TRBV12-5 with TRBJ2-4, with TRBD2 as a possible D gene (6 bases). CDR3 length equals 19 residues. Trimming shortened V by 0 bases and J by 0 bases, and 18 bases separated the two germline ends. Germline loops: CDR1 LGHNT, CDR2 FRNRAP. CDR3 protein: CASGLVAGGEALAKNIQYF. The CDR3 nucleotides are TGTGCTAGTGGTTTGGTAGCTGGCGGGGAAGCTTTAGCCAAAAACATTCAGTACTTC.

This rearrangement joins TRBV27 to TRBJ1-4; 8 nucleotides agree with TRBD1. V gave up 4 bases and J gave up 8 bases; unmatched junction bases: 6. Germline V gene data show CDR1 as MNHEY and CDR2 as SMNVEV (reference sequence). The CDR3 is made up of 14 amino acids. CDR3 in amino acids: CASSYQGAGEKLFF. CDR3 nucleotides: TGTGCCAGCAGTTATCAGGGGGCAGGAGAAAAACTGTTTTTT.

V gene TRBV7-6 combines with J gene TRBJ2-7; D is possibly TRBD1 (5 bases). The length of the CDR3 is 17 residues. Trimming took off 5 bases at V and 4 bases at J, with 24 bases between the two ends. The germline gives CDR1 SGHVS, CDR2 FNYEAQ. In DNA, the CDR3 is TGTGCCAGCAGCCCAGGGCCAGGATTCATGACTGGGTACGAGCAGTACTTC. It codes for CASSPGPGFMTGYEQYF.

V usage is TRBV29-1 and J usage is TRBJ1-1, with D hard to call. The CDR3 has 11 residues. Trimming shortened V by 5 bases and J by 6 bases, and 10 bases separated the two germline ends. Germline V lookup: CDR1 SQVTM, CDR2 ANQGSEA. CDR3: CSVRWEAEAFF. DNA for the CDR3: TGCAGCGTTCGATGGGAGGCTGAAGCTTTCTTT.

The CDR3 sequence is CAISESRDSLYGYTF. CDR3 bases: TGTGCCATCAGTGAGTCGCGGGACAGTCTCTATGGCTACACCTTC. V and J are TRBV10-3 and TRBJ1-2, with TRBD1 matching over 7 bases. The CDR3 spans 15 residues. CDR1 ENHRY and CDR2 SYGVKD come from the germline V gene. Trimming removed 0 bases from V and 4 bases from J; junction bases left unmatched: 5.

This chain joins TRBV5-4 and TRBJ2-7; 7 nucleotides align to TRBD2. From germline, CDR1 is SGHNT and CDR2 YYREEE (reference sequence). The trim removed 2 bases at V and 5 bases at J, leaving 10 bases unmatched. The length of the CDR3 is 15 residues. In DNA form, the CDR3 reads TGTGCCAGCAGCTTTGGGTTAGCGGGCCCCCACGAGCAGTACTTC. Translation gives CASSFGLAGPHEQYF.

This clone appeared once. V gene TRBV9 combines with J gene TRBJ1-2; TRBD1 matches at 8 bases. The CDR3 totals 14 residues. V gave up 3 bases and J gave up 2 bases; unmatched junction bases: 3. CDR1 is SGDLS, CDR2 YYNGEE, per germline. The CDR3 protein is CASSDRDRNYGYTF. The CDR3, as DNA: TGTGCCAGCAGCGACCGGGACAGGAACTATGGCTACACCTTC.

A note on this clone: This may stem from a read error, because a much larger clone lies one nucleotide away. The same CDR3 can be traced to other DNA sequences in this sample. The V gene is TRBV7-9, the J gene TRBJ1-6, with D perhaps TRBD1 (5 bases). CDR1 SEHNR and CDR2 FQNEAQ come from the germline V gene (reference sequence). The CDR3 contains 17 residues. CDR3 region: CPPTTHDRGGVNSPLHF. CDR3 nucleotides: TGCCCCCCCACCACCCACGACCGGGGGGGAGTAAATTCACCCCTCCACTTT.

This clone turned up a few times. The V gene is TRBV30, the J gene TRBJ2-1; 9 positions match TRBD1. CDR1 and CDR2 (germline): GTSNPN, SVGIG (reference sequence). This CDR3 comprises 13 residues. V lost 5 bases and J lost 6; bases outside the gene matches: 5. The CDR3 DNA sequence: TGTGCCTGGGGGGGGACAGGGTCCAATGAGCAGTTCTTC. Protein sequence: CAWGGTGSNEQFF. Based on the CDR3 plus reference TRBV30 and TRBJ2-1, the full variable domain is SQTIHQWPATLVQPVGSPLSLECTVEGTSNPNLYWYRQAAGRGLQLLFYSVGIGQISSEVPQNLSASRPQDRQFILSSKKLLLSDSGFYLCAWGGTGSNEQFFGPGTRLTVL.

This clone was picked up a small number of times. The rearrangement links TRBV2 to TRBJ1-2, with 9 bases identical to TRBD1. The CDR3 runs to 13 residues. The ends lost 6 bases at V and 7 bases at J; junction bases unmatched: 6. Germline-derived CDR1 and CDR2 are SNHLY and FYNNEI. DNA for the CDR3: TGTGCCAGCAGGCGGGACAGGGATCTTGGCTACACCTTC. This translates into CASRRDRDLGYTF.

The chain recombines TRBV3-1 (or the pseudogene TRBV3-2) with TRBJ2-1, with 7 bases identical to TRBD2. V gave up 6 bases and J gave up 4 bases; unmatched junction bases: 12. CDR3 length equals 16 residues. Looked up from germline, CDR1 is LGHDT and CDR2 is YNNKEL (reference sequence). The CDR3 sequence is CASSIKSGGPYNEQFF. In DNA form, the CDR3 reads TGTGCCAGCAGTATAAAGTCGGGGGGTCCTTACAATGAGCAGTTCTTC.

This clone was counted a few times. The same CDR3 also results from other DNA sequences found in this sample. J is TRBJ2-1 and V is TRBV5-1, with 8 bases aligning to TRBD2. This CDR3 has 13 residues. The junction had 0 bases not matched to a gene; V was cut back by 0 bases and J by 7 bases. Germline V CDR1 and CDR2: SGHRS, YFSETQ. The chain's CDR3 is CASSLGLANEQFF. The CDR3 nucleotides are TGCGCCAGCAGCTTGGGACTAGCGAATGAGCAGTTCTTC. The complete variable domain, with remaining parts taken from reference TRBV5-1 and TRBJ2-1, reads KAGVTQTPRYLIKTRGQQVTLSCSPISGHRSVSWYQQTPGQGLQFLFEYFSETQRNKGNFPGRFSGRQFSNSRSEMNVSTLELGDSALYLCASSLGLANEQFFGPGTRLTVL.

The rearrangement links TRBV30 to TRBJ1-5, with 7 nucleotides matching TRBD1. Germline V lookup: CDR1 GTSNPN, CDR2 SVGIG (reference sequence). This CDR3 comprises 14 residues. J gave up 7 bases and V 3 bases, and 9 bases lay outside the gene matches. The CDR3 region is CAWRPTGSGQPQHF. The CDR3 DNA reads as TGTGCCTGGAGGCCGACAGGGTCGGGACAGCCCCAGCATTTT.

In its sample, this clone was seen many times. The chain's CDR3 is CATSDLEFGGRDTQYF. In nucleotides, the CDR3 is TGTGCCACCAGTGATTTGGAATTCGGGGGGCGAGATACGCAGTATTTT. The rearrangement joins TRBV24-1 to TRBJ2-3, with D maybe TRBD2 (7 bases). Looked up from germline, CDR1 is KGHDR and CDR2 is SFDVKD. This CDR3 has 16 amino acids. V lost 0 bases and J lost 5, with 14 bases in between.

The chain recombines TRBV28 with TRBJ1-2; no definite D call. The germline V gene has CDR1 MDHEN and CDR2 SYDVKM. The CDR3 has 13 residues. V was shortened by 3 bases and J by 8 bases, with 13 bases between the two germline ends. For the CDR3, the DNA is TGTGCCAGCAGTTTCCCGGGGAAGCCGGGCTACACCTTC. Translated, it gives CASSFPGKPGYTF.

The gene calls are TRBV10-1 and TRBJ2-7; no clear D. Germline assignment: CDR1 WNHNN and CDR2 SYGVQD (reference sequence). CDR3 length: 13 residues. V lost 3 bases to trimming and J lost 3 bases, with 9 bases between them. CDR3 in amino acids: CASSDNTNYEQYF. The CDR3 bases are TGCGCCAGCAGTGATAACACAAACTACGAGCAGTACTTC.

This clone was detected only a few times. V is TRBV11-2 and J is TRBJ1-2, with TRBD1 as a possible D gene (5 bases). The CDR3 is made up of 14 amino acids. CDR1 and CDR2 (germline): SGHAT, FQNNGV. Trimming took off 0 bases at V and 9 bases at J, with 14 bases between the two ends. For the CDR3, the DNA is TGTGCCAGCAGCTTAGAAGGGACGGGGAGGAGCTACACCTTC. Its protein product is CASSLEGTGRSYTF.

V and J are TRBV10-2 and TRBJ1-1, with 7 bases identical to TRBD1. Germline values: CDR1 WSHSY, CDR2 SAAADI. V lost 6 bases, J lost 7 bases, and 5 bases stayed unmatched. The CDR3 extends over 12 amino acids. This CDR3 reads CASRTGNGEAFF. Written as DNA, the CDR3 is TGCGCCAGCAGGACAGGGAACGGTGAAGCTTTCTTT.

V and J are TRBV7-6 and TRBJ2-7; D perhaps matches TRBD2 (6 bases). Germline values: CDR1 SGHVS, CDR2 FNYEAQ. Trimming took 5 bases from V and 4 from J, leaving 12 bases between them. The CDR3 runs 13 residues. The CDR3 reads CASSLGTEYEQYF. The CDR3 DNA is TGTGCCAGCAGCCTCGGGACTGAGTACGAGCAGTACTTC.

The genes are TRBV5-1 and TRBJ2-7, with 7 nucleotides matching TRBD1. This CDR3 spans 15 amino acids. The trim removed 2 bases at V and 8 bases at J, leaving 13 bases unmatched. Germline lookup yields CDR1 SGHRS and CDR2 YFSETQ. The CDR3 bases are TGCGCCAGCAGCTTCGGCCGGGGACAGAGGGATCAGCAGTACTTC. It encodes CASSFGRGQRDQQYF.

The chain links TRBV18 to TRBJ2-7, with 7 bases identical to TRBD2. The germline gives CDR1 KGHSH, CDR2 LQKENI. The CDR3 loop spans 16 amino acids. The ends lost 0 bases at V and 2 bases at J; junction bases unmatched: 7. CDR3 sequence reads: CASSPPGERGTYEQYF. CDR3 bases: TGTGCCAGCTCACCACCTGGAGAGCGGGGAACCTACGAGCAGTACTTC.

V is TRBV11-3 and J is TRBJ2-1, with D tentatively TRBD1 (7 bases). The CDR3 covers 13 residues. The germline gives CDR1 SGHNT, CDR2 YENEEA. Trimming pared 1 base from V and 9 bases from J, leaving 10 bases between. CDR3 nucleotides: TGTGCCAGCAGCTTAGCAGGGGGAGGTGAGCAGTTCTTC. This gives the protein CASSLAGGGEQFF. Based on the CDR3 plus reference TRBV11-3 and TRBJ2-1, the full variable domain is EAGVVQSPRYKIIEKKQPVAFWCNPISGHNTLYWYLQNLGQGPELLIRYENEEAVDDSQLPKDRFSAERLKGVDSTLKIQPAELGDSAVYLCASSLAGGGEQFFGPGTRLTVL.

The CDR3 sequence: CASSLQVLSGNTIYF. The CDR3 DNA reads as TGTGCCAGCAGCTTACAGGTCCTCTCTGGAAACACCATATATTTT. The chain links TRBV7-2 to TRBJ1-3, with D uncertain. The CDR3 has 15 residues. V lost 2 bases, J lost 0 bases, and 8 bases lay in between. Per germline, CDR1 SGHTA and CDR2 FQGNSA.